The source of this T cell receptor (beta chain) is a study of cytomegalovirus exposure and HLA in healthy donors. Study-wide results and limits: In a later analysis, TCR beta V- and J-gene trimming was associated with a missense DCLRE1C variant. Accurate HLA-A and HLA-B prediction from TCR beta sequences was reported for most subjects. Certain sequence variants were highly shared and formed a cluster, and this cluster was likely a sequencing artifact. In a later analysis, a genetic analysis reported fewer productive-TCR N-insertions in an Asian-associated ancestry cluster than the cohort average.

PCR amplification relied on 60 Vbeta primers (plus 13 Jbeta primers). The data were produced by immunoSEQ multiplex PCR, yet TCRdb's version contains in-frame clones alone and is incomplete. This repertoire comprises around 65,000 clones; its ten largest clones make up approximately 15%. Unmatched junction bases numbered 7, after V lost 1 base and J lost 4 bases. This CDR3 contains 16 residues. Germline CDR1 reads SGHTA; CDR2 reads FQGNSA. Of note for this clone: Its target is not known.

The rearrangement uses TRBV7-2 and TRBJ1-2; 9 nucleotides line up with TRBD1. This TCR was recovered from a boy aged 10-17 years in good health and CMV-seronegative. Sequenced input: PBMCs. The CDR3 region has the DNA TGTGCCAGCAGCTTAGTTGTGGGACAGGGAGGCTATGGCTACACCTTC. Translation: CASSLVVGQGGYGYTF.